This TCR beta chain was sequenced in a study of radiation and T cells in renal cell carcinoma. The germline CDR1 and CDR2 sequences are SGHVS and FNYEAQ. With 5 bases removed from V and 4 bases from J, the gap between germline ends came to 14 bases. The CDR3 loop spans 14 amino acids. Indicated treatment: treatment-naive control, cytoreductive nephrectomy. Control samples are tumors resected by cytoreductive nephrectomy without prior radiation. Libraries were prepared by immunoSEQ multiplex PCR; TCRdb keeps only in-frame clonotypes and omits some of them. This table holds fewer than 25,000 clones, 45% to 55% found once.

The gene calls are TRBV7-6 and TRBJ1-1, with D maybe TRBD1 (6 bases). The TCR sequence derives from a human donor with renal cell carcinoma. Sequences were derived from tumor tissue, sampled from a patient whose treatment was nephrectomy without radiotherapy. Here the CDR3 reads CASSRGLGGTEAFF. The CDR3, as DNA: TGTGCCAGCAGCCGGGGGCTGGGGGGCACTGAAGCTTTCTTT.